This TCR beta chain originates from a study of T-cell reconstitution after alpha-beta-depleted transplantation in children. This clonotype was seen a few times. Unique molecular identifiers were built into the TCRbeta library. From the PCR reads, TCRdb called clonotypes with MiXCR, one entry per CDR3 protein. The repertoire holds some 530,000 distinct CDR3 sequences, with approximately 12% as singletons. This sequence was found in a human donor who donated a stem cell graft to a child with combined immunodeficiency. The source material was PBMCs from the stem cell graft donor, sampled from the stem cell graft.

CDR3 region: CASSLVGTDPGTFF. As DNA, the CDR3 is TGTGCCAGCAGCTTAGTAGGGACAGACCCTGGAACTTTCTTT. J is TRBJ1-1 and V is TRBV7-2, with 7 bases aligning to TRBD1. Germline V gives CDR1 SGHTA, CDR2 FQGNSA. The CDR3 contains 14 residues. V trimming: 1 base; J trimming: 12 bases; junction bases outside the gene matches: 11.